These T cell receptor beta chains were read from a single sample in a study of T-cell reconstitution after alpha-beta-depleted transplantation in children. MiXCR, applied by TCRdb to the PCR reads, yields one record per CDR3 protein. The sample shows about 640,000 distinct CDR3 sequences, roughly 17% of them seen only once. Sample: PBMCs from the stem cell graft donor, taken from the stem cell graft. These receptors were obtained from a human donor who donated a stem cell graft to a child with acute myeloid leukemia. Both conserved end residues are part of each CDR3. A D gene is named only where the DNA matches it firmly. The size field is filled for only some rows; it gives once, few, many or a size class.

V	D	length	J	size	CDR3	DNA
TRBV20-1	TRBD1	14	TRBJ1-1	many	CSAHAGGGNTEAFF	TGCAGTGCCCACGCGGGAGGGGGCAACACTGAAGCTTTCTTT
TRBV20-1	NA	15	TRBJ2-7	few	CSARSGQMSSYEQYF	TGCAGTGCTAGATCCGGACAGATGAGCTCCTACGAGCAGTACTTC
TRBV7-2	NA	16	TRBJ1-1	NA	CASSLIEDKRNTEAFF	TGTGCCAGCAGCCTCATAGAGGACAAGAGGAACACTGAAGCTTTCTTT
TRBV12-3/TRBV12-4	NA	19	TRBJ2-1	NA	CASSPGGLGAPSSYNEQFF	TGTGCCAGCAGTCCCGGGGGGCTTGGAGCCCCCAGCTCCTACAATGAGCAGTTCTTC
TRBV7-2	TRBD1	15	TRBJ2-3	few	CASSGTGGSTDTQYF	TGTGCCAGCAGCGGCACAGGGGGAAGCACAGATACGCAGTATTTT
TRBV29-1	NA	11	TRBJ2-5	many	CSVEGQETQYF	TGCAGCGTTGAAGGGCAAGAGACCCAGTACTTC
TRBV10-3	NA	14	TRBJ2-1	NA	CAARGKSSQEEQFF	TGTGCCGCCCGGGGGAAGTCCTCCCAGGAGGAGCAGTTCTTC
TRBV12-3/TRBV12-4	NA	15	TRBJ2-6	NA	CASSRDSAGANVLTF	TGTGCCAGCAGTCGAGACTCGGCCGGGGCCAACGTCCTGACTTTC
TRBV29-1	NA	13	TRBJ2-7	many	CSVEKVVGGEQYF	TGCAGCGTTGAAAAGGTGGTAGGTGGCGAGCAGTACTTC
TRBV12-3/TRBV12-4	NA	11	TRBJ2-2	many	CASNIGGELFF	TGTGCCAGCAATATCGGCGGGGAGCTGTTTTTT
TRBV7-2	NA	13	TRBJ2-3	few	CASSFPATDTQYF	TGTGCCAGCAGCTTTCCTGCCACAGATACGCAGTATTTT
TRBV7-9	NA	12	TRBJ2-3	NA	CASSSWADTQYF	TGTGCCAGCAGCTCTTGGGCAGATACGCAGTATTTT
TRBV19	NA	14	TRBJ2-7	NA	CASRALGGSYEQYF	TGTGCCAGTAGGGCTCTTGGCGGCTCCTACGAGCAGTACTTC
TRBV20-1	TRBD1	15	TRBJ2-5	NA	CSAGKGQGFQETQYF	TGCAGTGCCGGCAAGGGACAGGGGTTTCAAGAGACCCAGTACTTC
TRBV7-2	NA	15	TRBJ1-4	NA	CASSSRGSTNEKLFF	TGTGCCAGCAGCTCCCGCGGGTCAACTAATGAAAAACTGTTTTTT
TRBV5-6	NA	15	TRBJ2-7	NA	CASSLERGAYYEQYF	TGTGCCAGCAGCTTGGAACGCGGGGCTTACTACGAGCAGTACTTC
TRBV20-1	TRBD2	16	TRBJ2-2	many	CSARQAGGPVTGELFF	TGCAGTGCTAGGCAGGCGGGGGGGCCGGTTACCGGGGAGCTGTTTTTT
TRBV5-1	TRBD1	14	TRBJ2-7	few	CASSLNRGPYEQYF	TGCGCCAGCAGCTTAAACAGGGGTCCCTACGAGCAGTACTTC
TRBV24-1	NA	11	TRBJ1-2	few	CATSAGYGYTF	TGTGCCACCAGTGCGGGATATGGCTACACCTTC
TRBV20-1	TRBD2	16	TRBJ2-3	many	CSADGTSGDFTDTQYF	TGCAGTGCTGACGGGACTAGCGGGGACTTCACAGATACGCAGTATTTT
TRBV20-1	NA	16	TRBJ2-3	many	CSARGGAGSSTDTQYF	TGCAGTGCTAGAGGGGGGGCGGGGTCGAGCACAGATACGCAGTATTTT
TRBV30	TRBD1	15	TRBJ1-1	few	CAWSVRHRGNTEAFF	TGTGCCTGGAGTGTACGGCACAGGGGGAACACTGAAGCTTTCTTT
TRBV20-1	NA	15	TRBJ1-6	many	CSAMRVGTGNSPLHF	TGCAGTGCTATGAGGGTCGGGACCGGCAATTCACCCCTCCACTTT
TRBV3-1	NA	18	TRBJ1-5	NA	CASCPVLLSALSNQPQHF	TGTGCCAGCTGCCCGGTACTCCTATCAGCGTTGAGCAATCAGCCCCAGCATTTT
TRBV6-4	NA	13	TRBJ2-3	NA	CASSGSGTDTQYF	TGTGCCAGCAGTGGGTCGGGCACAGATACGCAGTATTTT
TRBV12-3/TRBV12-4	NA	17	TRBJ2-3	NA	CASSFPSGPEGPDTQYF	TGTGCCAGCAGTTTCCCGTCCGGGCCGGAGGGCCCAGATACGCAGTATTTT
TRBV21-1	NA	11	TRBJ2-5	many	CAAGTPGTQYF	TGTGCCGCCGGGACCCCAGGGACCCAGTACTTC
TRBV6-2/TRBV6-3	TRBD2	14	TRBJ2-5	NA	CASWASGAGETQYF	TGTGCCAGCTGGGCTAGCGGGGCTGGAGAGACCCAGTACTTC
TRBV4-2	TRBD2	17	TRBJ2-1	few	CASSQTSPAGGHNEQFF	TGTGCCAGCAGCCAGACCTCTCCAGCGGGGGGCCACAATGAGCAGTTCTTC
TRBV21-1	NA	16	TRBJ2-3	NA	CASSKVGQGYTDTQYF	TGTGCCAGCAGCAAAGTTGGCCAGGGGTACACAGATACGCAGTATTTT
TRBV20-1	NA	14	TRBJ2-3	NA	CSAREWRTADTQYF	TGCAGTGCTAGAGAGTGGCGAACGGCAGATACGCAGTATTTT
TRBV27	NA	14	TRBJ2-7	NA	CASSLRGEHYDQYF	TGTGCCAGCAGTTTGAGAGGGGAACACTACGACCAGTACTTC
TRBV20-1	NA	16	TRBJ2-7	few	CSARDQGQGRPYEQYF	TGCAGTGCTAGAGATCAAGGGCAGGGCCGGCCCTACGAGCAGTACTTC
TRBV20-1	TRBD2	14	TRBJ2-2	NA	CSAPTSGNTWELFF	TGCAGTGCCCCGACTAGCGGGAACACCTGGGAGCTGTTTTTT
TRBV18	NA	15	TRBJ2-2	few	CASSAGHLNTGELFF	TGTGCCAGCTCAGCGGGACACTTGAACACCGGGGAGCTGTTTTTT
TRBV7-9	TRBD1	15	TRBJ2-7	NA	CASSRTGAVYYEQYF	TGTGCCAGCAGCCGTACAGGGGCGGTTTACTACGAGCAGTACTTC
TRBV21-1	NA	17	TRBJ1-6	NA	CASIKPGGVLDNSPLHF	TGTGCCAGCATAAAACCTGGTGGGGTTCTGGATAATTCACCCCTCCACTTT
TRBV28	NA	14	TRBJ1-4	NA	CATQRQDLNEKLFF	TGTGCCACCCAGCGGCAGGACCTTAATGAAAAACTGTTTTTT
TRBV7-2	TRBD1	16	TRBJ1-6	NA	CASSAPGTGSESPLHF	TGTGCCAGCAGCGCCCCCGGGACAGGGTCAGAGTCACCCCTCCACTTT
TRBV7-2	NA	17	TRBJ1-5	many	CASSSLVGPLGNQPQHF	TGTGCCAGCAGCTCCCTCGTAGGCCCCTTAGGCAATCAGCCCCAGCATTTT
TRBV20-1	TRBD2	17	TRBJ2-2	NA	CSARKTSGDLNTGELFF	TGCAGTGCTAGGAAGACTAGCGGGGACCTAAACACCGGGGAGCTGTTTTTT
TRBV5-1	NA	18	TRBJ1-6	once	CASSLVRVGDTAGSPLHF	TGCGCCAGCAGCTTGGTAAGAGTTGGGGACACCGCCGGATCACCCCTCCACTTT
TRBV20-1	NA	13	TRBJ1-1	many	CSATKLGETEAFF	TGCAGTGCTACCAAATTAGGGGAGACCGAAGCTTTCTTT
TRBV29-1	NA	14	TRBJ2-3	many	CSVGNPGSTDTQYF	TGCAGCGTAGGGAACCCAGGTAGTACAGATACGCAGTATTTT
TRBV5-5	NA	14	TRBJ2-2	few	CASSRQSDTGELFF	TGTGCCAGCAGCCGACAGTCGGACACCGGGGAGCTGTTTTTT
TRBV12-3/TRBV12-4	NA	16	TRBJ1-5	NA	CASSSSDPNSNQPQHF	TGTGCCAGCAGTTCCTCGGACCCGAATAGCAATCAGCCCCAGCATTTT
TRBV30	TRBD2	13	TRBJ2-7	NA	CAWRTSGGEKQYF	TGTGCCTGGAGAACTAGCGGGGGGGAGAAGCAGTACTTC
TRBV6-2/TRBV6-3	NA	14	TRBJ2-7	many	CASTLTQVSYEQYF	TGTGCCAGCACCTTGACTCAGGTTTCCTACGAGCAGTACTTC